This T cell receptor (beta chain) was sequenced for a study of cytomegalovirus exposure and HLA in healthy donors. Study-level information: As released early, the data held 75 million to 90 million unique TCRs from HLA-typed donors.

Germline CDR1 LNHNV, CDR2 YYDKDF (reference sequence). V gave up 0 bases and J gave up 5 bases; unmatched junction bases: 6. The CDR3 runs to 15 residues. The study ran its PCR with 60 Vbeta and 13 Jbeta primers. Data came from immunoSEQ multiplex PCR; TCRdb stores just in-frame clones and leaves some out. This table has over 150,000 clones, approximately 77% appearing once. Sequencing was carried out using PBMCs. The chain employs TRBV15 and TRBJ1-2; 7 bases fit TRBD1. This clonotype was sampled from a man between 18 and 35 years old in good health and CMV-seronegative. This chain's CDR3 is CATSRDDREPYGYTF. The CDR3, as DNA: TGTGCCACCAGCAGAGACGACAGGGAACCATATGGCTACACCTTC. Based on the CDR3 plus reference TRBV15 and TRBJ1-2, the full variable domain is DAMVIQNPRYQVTQFGKPVTLSCSQTLNHNVMYWYQQKSSQAPKLLFHYYDKDFNNEADTPDNFQSRRPNTSFCFLDIRSPGLGDTAMYLCATSRDDREPYGYTFGSGTRLTVV.